The 14 T cell receptor beta chains below come from one sample, sequenced in a study of neurological immune-mediated disorders. TCRdb re-called the 5' RACE reads through MiXCR, storing one row per CDR3 protein. The sample holds 39,000 or so distinct CDR3 sequences; around 4.8% are singletons and the top ten take roughly 9%. The sequencing sample was made of CD4+ T cells from blood. The receptors were gathered from a young man in good health.

This clonotype was seen at least ten times. V is TRBV20-1 and J is TRBJ1-1; D uncertain. The V end was cut by 5 bases, the J end by 3 bases, with 10 bases between. The CDR3 sequence is 12 residues long. CDR1 is DFQATT and CDR2 is SNEGSKA in the germline V gene (reference sequence). The CDR3 reads CSAQRRDTEAFF. The CDR3 bases are TGCAGTGCTCAAAGAAGGGACACTGAAGCTTTCTTT.

This clonotype has a count of ten or more. V usage is TRBV18 and J usage is TRBJ1-3; no reliable D call. The CDR3 extends over 15 amino acids. Germline V gives CDR1 KGHSH, CDR2 LQKENI. V dropped 1 base and J dropped 4 bases, with 11 bases sitting between them. The CDR3 loop is CASSPRAQSGNTIYF. CDR3 in DNA: TGTGCCAGCTCACCACGGGCCCAGTCGGGAAACACCATATATTTT.

This clonotype showed up many times. The chain couples TRBV5-5 to TRBJ1-1; D gene ambiguous. V was pared by 4 bases and J by 4 bases, with 11 bases between. Germline V gene data show CDR1 as SGHKS and CDR2 as YYEKEE (reference sequence). CDR3 size: 13 residues. Here the CDR3 reads CASSLQALTEAFF. Written as DNA, the CDR3 is TGTGCCAGCAGCCTTCAGGCTCTCACTGAAGCTTTCTTT.

To note about this clonotype: An end of the junction does not agree with germline; a read error may underlie this. The V gene is TRBV7-2, the J gene TRBJ2-3; D is unclear. The CDR3 contains 13 residues. CDR1 and CDR2 (germline): SGHTA, FQGNSA. The CDR3: CVSRQITRDTQYF. CDR3 coding DNA: TGTGTCAGCAGACAAATCACAAGAGATACGCAGTATTTT.

This clonotype was detected many times. CDR3 DNA sequence: TGCAGTGCCACCCCGGACGGGCGCTGGTACAATGAGCAGTTCTTC. Its translation is CSATPDGRWYNEQFF. The J gene is TRBJ2-1, the V gene TRBV20-1; D remains unclear. Germline V lookup: CDR1 DFQATT, CDR2 SNEGSKA (reference sequence). V lost 6 bases and J lost 4, with 19 bases in between. This CDR3 is 15 amino acids long.

This clonotype was seen ten or more times. V and J are TRBV5-1 and TRBJ1-3; TRBD1 matches 7 bases. After removal of 3 bases from V and 0 bases from J, the junction contained 15 bases not matched to a gene. CDR3 length: 19 amino acids. Germline V gene lookup returns CDR1 SGHRS and CDR2 YFSETQ. The CDR3 bases are TGCGCCAGCAGCTCCGGGCCCAGGACAGGCCATAACTCTGGAAACACCATATATTTT. Its translation: CASSSGPRTGHNSGNTIYF.

This clonotype turned up a few times. The DNA for the CDR3 is TGTGCCAGCAGCTTAAGGGGAGGAGATTATGGCTACACCTTC. Residues: CASSLRGGDYGYTF. The V call is TRBV7-6, the J call TRBJ1-2; possible D gene TRBD1, 5 bases. V was clipped by 2 bases and J by 5 bases, with 12 bases between them. Germline-derived CDR1 and CDR2 are SGHVS and FNYEAQ. This CDR3 has 14 amino acids.

This clonotype has at least ten counts. This chain joins TRBV20-1 and TRBJ1-2; possibly TRBD1 for D (5 bases). Germline CDR1 and CDR2: DFQATT and SNEGSKA (reference sequence). V shed 5 bases and J shed 4 bases, with 14 bases lying between them. CDR3 length: 13 residues. CDR3 amino acids: CSAVGTTVYGYTF. The CDR3 DNA is TGCAGTGCTGTCGGGACTACGGTCTATGGCTACACCTTC.

This clonotype appeared many times. The chain is built from TRBV5-1 and TRBJ2-7; 7 bases fit TRBD1. Germline trimming cut 0 bases from V and 5 bases from J; bases unmatched to any gene: 5. This CDR3 is built from 14 residues. Germline loops: CDR1 SGHRS, CDR2 YFSETQ. The CDR3 loop is CASSLGQGGDEQYF. The CDR3 nucleotides read TGCGCCAGCAGCTTGGGACAGGGCGGCGACGAGCAGTACTTC.

This clonotype was counted many times. The CDR3 DNA reads as TGCGCCAGCAGCTTCCAGGGCCTTAATGAAAAACTGTTTTTT. Protein product: CASSFQGLNEKLFF. V usage is TRBV5-1 and J usage is TRBJ1-4, with D tentatively TRBD1 (5 bases). With 2 bases removed from V and 4 bases from J, the gap between germline ends came to 9 bases. CDR3 length: 14 amino acids. Germline V CDR1 and CDR2: SGHRS, YFSETQ.

At least ten counts were recorded for this clonotype. The chain employs TRBV5-1 and TRBJ2-3, with 8 bases aligning to TRBD2. J lost 3 bases, V lost 4 bases, and 7 bases had no gene match. Germline V gene sequence: CDR1 SGHRS, CDR2 YFSETQ. CDR3 length equals 15 residues. Here the CDR3 reads CASSTGLAWTDTQYF. The CDR3 DNA follows: TGCGCCAGCAGCACCGGACTAGCTTGGACAGATACGCAGTATTTT.

This clonotype was counted ten times or more. The rearrangement links TRBV7-9 to TRBJ2-5; D uncertain. Germline-derived CDR1 and CDR2 are SEHNR and FQNEAQ (reference sequence). The CDR3 extends over 13 amino acids. Trimming took off 2 bases at V and 2 bases at J, with 6 bases between the two ends. The CDR3 spells CASSLPPQETQYF. CDR3 DNA sequence: TGTGCCAGCAGCTTACCCCCACAAGAGACCCAGTACTTC.

This clonotype came up many times. The gene calls are TRBV6-2 or TRBV6-3 and TRBJ1-2, with D possibly matching TRBD1 (5 bases). CDR3 length: 12 residues. Trimming left V 4 bases short and J 7 bases short, with 10 bases between. Germline V lookup: CDR1 MNHEY, CDR2 SVGEGT. The CDR3 DNA is TGTGCCAGCAGTTCACAGGATTTTGGCTACACCTTC. It codes for CASSSQDFGYTF.

Many counts were recorded for this clonotype. This chain joins TRBV3-1 and TRBJ2-1, with a tentative D call TRBD2 (7 bases). CDR1 and CDR2 (germline): LGHDT, YNNKEL (reference sequence). The CDR3 loop spans 15 amino acids. Trimming left V 1 base short and J 5 bases short, with 12 bases between. The CDR3 is CASSQGGGGHNEQFF. CDR3 sequence (DNA): TGTGCCAGCAGCCAAGGAGGGGGGGGCCACAATGAGCAGTTCTTC.